The 3 T cell receptor beta chains reported below all come from one sample, sequenced in a study of blood T cell repertoires in COVID-19. The table came from immunoSEQ multiplex PCR; TCRdb's copy has only in-frame clones and leaves some out. The sample yields approximately 200,000 clones, 75% to 90% seen once. The material sequenced was peripheral blood. Every receptor here comes from a man aged 25 to 40 with acute or convalescent COVID-19.

The chain carries TRBV5-1 and TRBJ2-7; D unclear. The CDR3 has 13 amino acids. Germline lookup yields CDR1 SGHRS and CDR2 YFSETQ. The ends were cut back, 0 bases at V and 2 bases at J, with 6 bases in the middle. As DNA, the CDR3 is TGCGCCAGCAGCTTGGCCGCGGCCTACGAGCAGTACTTC. This encodes CASSLAAAYEQYF.

The genes are TRBV7-3 and TRBJ2-2; D gene unclear. The ends were cut back, 5 bases at V and 1 base at J, with 11 bases in the middle. This CDR3 is built from 15 residues. The germline CDR1 and CDR2 sequences are SGHTA and FQGTGA. The DNA of the CDR3 is TGTGCCAGCAGCCCGAACCGGAGGAACACCGGGGAGCTGTTTTTT. This sequence encodes CASSPNRRNTGELFF.

The chain uses TRBV6-5 and TRBJ2-5, with TRBD2 identical over 9 bases. This CDR3 is 15 amino acids long. The germline gives CDR1 MNHEY, CDR2 SVGAGI. The junction had 5 bases not matched to a gene; V was cut back by 5 bases and J by 1 base. CDR3 sequence (DNA): TGTGCCAGCAGTCCCTTAGCGGGGGTCCAAGAGACCCAGTACTTC. Translating gives CASSPLAGVQETQYF.